This T cell receptor beta chain appears in the sequencing data of a study of shared clonotypes between healthy human individuals. The study, taken as a whole, reports: Clonotype sharing among donors was expected to depend on sequencing depth.

This clone was seen at least ten times. Its antigen remains unknown. The junction does not match germline at one end; this may be a read error. Here immunoSEQ multiplex PCR was the method, and the copy in TCRdb shows in-frame clones only, minus some. The sample carries about 100,000 clones, approximately 44% recorded once. The CDR3 has 13 amino acids. Per germline, CDR1 SSHAT and CDR2 FNYEAQ (reference sequence). Donors were healthy HIV-negative adults without recently reported acute infections or vaccinations. The genes are TRBV7-7 and TRBJ2-2, with unresolved D. The clonotype originates from a middle-aged woman in good health. Some clones in this sample may be carry-over from other donors' samples. The material sequenced was PBMCs. For the CDR3, the DNA is TGTGCTAGCAGCCCTCACGGGTCCGTGTCGCTGTTTTTT. Translating gives CASSPHGSVSLFF.